The 32 T cell receptor beta chains below come from one sample, sequenced in a study of breast tumors, draining lymph nodes, adjacent tissues. Samples came from axillary lymph nodes draining the breast cancer. TCRdb ran MiXCR on the multiplex PCR reads and lists one entry per CDR3 protein. The table has a few hundred thousand distinct CDR3 sequences, approximately 36% seen once. The sample taken for sequencing was axillary lymph node tissue. All receptors derive from a female donor with breast cancer. Some clones in this sample may be carry-over from other donors' samples.

A remark on this clonotype: A read error is possible here, since a much larger clone lies one base away. This chain uses TRBV5-1 with TRBJ2-3, with TRBD2 as a possible D gene (5 bases). The CDR3 has 15 residues. Trimming stripped 5 bases from V and 2 bases from J, with 15 bases between. Germline V gene sequence: CDR1 SGHRS, CDR2 YFSETQ. CDR3 residues: CASSSRRRFTDTQYF. The CDR3 coding sequence is TGCGCCAGCAGTTCCAGACGGAGGTTCACAGATACGCAGTATTTT.

This clonotype showed up just once. The junction differs from germline at one of its ends, possibly a read error. This chain links TRBV9 with TRBJ2-5; TRBD2 matches 7 bases. This CDR3 region has 15 residues. CDR1 is SGDLS and CDR2 is YYNGEE in the germline V gene. CDR3 sequence (DNA): TGTGCCAGCAGCGATCCGGGACTAAAGCAAGAGACCCCGTACTTC. It encodes CASSDPGLKQETPYF.

This clonotype has ten or more counts. The chain recombines TRBV29-1 with TRBJ2-7, with D tentatively TRBD1 (6 bases). Trimming took 6 bases from V and 0 from J, leaving 12 bases between them. The CDR3 length is 13 residues. Germline-derived CDR1 and CDR2 are SQVTM and ANQGSEA. Written as DNA, the CDR3 is TGCAGCGTCGGACAGCCGAGCTCCTACGAGCAGTACTTC. Residues: CSVGQPSSYEQYF.

Many counts were recorded for this clonotype. V is TRBV6-5 and J is TRBJ1-2; TRBD1 is a possible D gene (5 bases). The CDR3 loop spans 14 amino acids. Germline-derived CDR1 and CDR2 are MNHEY and SVGAGI. V gave up 2 bases and J gave up 8 bases, with 15 bases separating them. This CDR3 reads CASSYRGQSAGYTF. CDR3 sequence (DNA): TGTGCCAGCAGTTACAGGGGTCAAAGTGCAGGCTACACCTTC.

The chain employs TRBV9 and TRBJ2-7, with 10 bases that match TRBD2. The CDR3 length is 15 residues. The junction had 4 bases not matched to a gene; V was cut back by 0 bases and J by 4 bases. Germline V gene sequence: CDR1 SGDLS, CDR2 YYNGEE. DNA of the CDR3: TGTGCCAGCAGCGTAGGGGTAGCGGGGGGATACGAGCAGTACTTC. It specifies CASSVGVAGGYEQYF. The variable domain in full, with the rest retrieved from reference TRBV9 and TRBJ2-7, is DSGVTQTPKHLITATGQRVTLRCSPRSGDLSVYWYQQSLDQGLQFLIQYYNGEERAKGNILERFSAQQFPDLHSELNLSSLELGDSALYFCASSVGVAGGYEQYFGPGTRLTVT.

This clonotype showed up many times. The V gene is TRBV6-5, the J gene TRBJ1-6; the D gene is possibly TRBD1 (5 bases). Germline CDR1 MNHEY, CDR2 SVGAGI. This CDR3 has 17 residues. Trimming left V 4 bases short and J 0 bases short, with 13 bases between. CDR3 nucleotides: TGTGCCAGCAGTTGGATGACAGACAGCTCCTATAATTCACCCCTCCACTTT. This codes for CASSWMTDSSYNSPLHF.

On this clonotype itself: This clone may be a read error of a much larger clone one base away. The chain is built from TRBV19 and TRBJ2-5, with D possibly TRBD2 on 7 matching bases. The germline CDR1 and CDR2 sequences are LNHDA and SQIVND (reference sequence). This CDR3 region has 14 residues. CDR3 loop: CASNSGGGQGTRYF. For the CDR3, the DNA is TGTGCCAGTAATTCGGGCGGGGGACAAGGGACCCGGTACTTC.

This clonotype occurred many times. The rearrangement uses TRBV19 and TRBJ1-2; no clear D. From germline, CDR1 is LNHDA and CDR2 SQIVND (reference sequence). Trimming stripped 0 bases from V and 4 bases from J, with 6 bases between. The length of the CDR3 is 13 residues. CDR3 nucleotides: TGTGCCAGTAGTATAGACAGCCTCTATGGCTACACCTTC. It encodes CASSIDSLYGYTF.

The chain has TRBV2 and TRBJ2-7; 9 nucleotides agree with TRBD2. CDR1 is SNHLY, CDR2 FYNNEI, per germline. The J segment lost 3 bases and the V segment lost 5 bases, leaving 8 bases of the junction unmatched. This CDR3 spans 15 amino acids. CDR3 amino acids: CASSFSAGGHYEQYF. CDR3 bases: TGTGCCAGCAGTTTCTCAGCGGGGGGACACTACGAGCAGTACTTC.

CDR3 sequence: CATSRDRGTGVEKLFF. CDR3 sequence (DNA): TGTGCCACCAGCAGAGATCGGGGGACAGGGGTTGAAAAACTGTTTTTT. This chain uses TRBV15 with TRBJ1-4; 10 nucleotides line up with TRBD1. The CDR3 contains 16 residues. Germline-derived CDR1 and CDR2 are LNHNV and YYDKDF (reference sequence). The V gene end was trimmed by 0 bases and the J gene end by 7 bases; junction bases not matched to a gene: 5.

As to this clonotype: This CDR3 is missing its conserved last phenylalanine or tryptophan, likely due to a read error. No DNA is shown, since the ends of the CDR3 on it are uncertain; the CDR3 is the one TCRdb lists. This chain connects TRBV7-8 to TRBJ1-4; TRBD1 was called by the table and not checked on the DNA. The CDR3 is made up of 11 amino acids, end residues included. Germline assignment: CDR1 SGHVS and CDR2 FQNEAQ. The CDR3 loop is CASSLATGRLY.

The table lists this clonotype with many counts. CDR3 in DNA: TGTGCCAGCAGGTCGGGACAGAGCTCTGGGGCCAACGTCCTGACTTTC. Translated, it gives CASRSGQSSGANVLTF. The chain has TRBV6-5 and TRBJ2-6, with TRBD1 matching over 7 bases. Looked up from germline, CDR1 is MNHEY and CDR2 is SVGAGI. The CDR3 totals 16 residues. Trimming cost V 6 bases and J 0 bases; bases outside gene matches: 5.

The chain links TRBV14 to TRBJ1-1, with TRBD1 matching over 8 bases. Unmatched junction bases numbered 0, after V lost 3 bases and J lost 6 bases. The CDR3 contains 12 residues. Germline V CDR1 and CDR2: SGHDN, FVKESK. CDR3 DNA sequence: TGTGCCAGCAGCCAGGGACAGGCTGAAGCTTTCTTT. Protein product: CASSQGQAEAFF.

This clonotype showed up many times. The rearrangement joins TRBV19 to TRBJ1-6; D gene uncertain. The CDR3 contains 13 residues. The germline CDR1 and CDR2 sequences are LNHDA and SQIVND (reference sequence). Between the trimmed V and J ends, which lost 7 bases and 7 bases, there was a span of 11 bases. This CDR3 is CASNGRTNSPLHF. The CDR3 region has the DNA TGTGCCAGTAATGGACGGACCAATTCACCCCTCCACTTT.

This clonotype was found a few times. This may stem from a read error, because a much larger clone lies one nucleotide away. The chain carries TRBV20-1 and TRBJ1-2, with TRBD1 matching 7 bases. The CDR3 length is 13 residues. From germline, CDR1 is DFQATT and CDR2 SNEGSKA (reference sequence). CDR3 DNA sequence: TGCAGTGCTCCGGGACAGCAAAACTATGCCTACACCTTC. It is translated as CSAPGQQNYAYTF.

This clonotype was observed once. Being one base from a much bigger clone, this may be a read error. The V and J genes are TRBV5-1 and TRBJ1-4; possible D gene TRBD1, 5 bases. Germline CDR1 and CDR2: SGHRS and YFSETQ. The CDR3 has 16 amino acids. As DNA, the CDR3 is TGCGCCAGCAGCTTTCGGGGGGTGGCAACTAATGAAAAACTGCTTTTT. Amino acid sequence: CASSFRGVATNEKLLF.

The chain uses TRBV30 and TRBJ2-5, with 12 positions matching TRBD1. This CDR3 spans 16 amino acids. In germline, CDR1 is GTSNPN, CDR2 SVGIG (reference sequence). V dropped 2 bases and J dropped 4; count of bases not matched to a gene: 8. The CDR3 DNA reads as TGTGCCTGGAGTATAACCGGGACAGGGGGCGGAGAGACCCAGTACTTC. Protein: CAWSITGTGGGETQYF.

This clonotype was counted at least ten times. This chain uses TRBV20-1 with TRBJ1-4; D is unresolved. The germline V gene encodes CDR1 DFQATT and CDR2 SNEGSKA (reference sequence). There are 12 residues in the CDR3. V lost 4 bases and J lost 8, with 11 bases in between. Written as DNA, the CDR3 is TGCAGTGCTACCCCGGGCGGGGAAAAACTGTTTTTT. Protein product: CSATPGGEKLFF.

The V gene is TRBV4-3, the J gene TRBJ2-6; D is undetermined. Germline CDR1 and CDR2: LGHNA and YSLEER. The CDR3 loop spans 14 amino acids. Trimming took 4 bases from V and 2 from J, leaving 6 bases between them. The CDR3 protein is CASSREAGANVLTF. The CDR3 nucleotides read TGCGCCAGCAGCCGAGAGGCTGGGGCCAACGTCCTGACTTTC.

This clonotype was recorded at least ten times. The chain is built from TRBV9 and TRBJ2-7; a weak D match, TRBD2 (6 bases). Deletions cut 0 bases from V and 4 bases from J, with 14 bases between. The CDR3 contains 15 residues. Looked up from germline, CDR1 is SGDLS and CDR2 is YYNGEE. For the CDR3, the DNA is TGTGCCAGCAGCGTAGAAGGGGCGGGGCTGTACGAGCAGTACTTC. Translation gives CASSVEGAGLYEQYF.

V usage is TRBV9 and J usage is TRBJ2-1, with D tentatively TRBD1 or TRBD2 (6 bases each). The V and J ends lost 4 bases and 12 bases respectively, with 26 bases between them. The CDR3 runs 16 residues. The germline V gene has CDR1 SGDLS and CDR2 YYNGEE. CDR3 loop: CASSPQTGGARYAQFF. In nucleotides, the CDR3 is TGTGCCAGCAGCCCCCAGACAGGCGGGGCGAGGTATGCGCAGTTCTTC. The variable domain in full, with the rest retrieved from reference TRBV9 and TRBJ2-1, is DSGVTQTPKHLITATGQRVTLRCSPRSGDLSVYWYQQSLDQGLQFLIQYYNGEERAKGNILERFSAQQFPDLHSELNLSSLELGDSALYFCASSPQTGGARYAQFFGPGTRLTVL.

This clonotype was counted at least ten times. This chain connects TRBV5-1 to TRBJ2-1; D perhaps matches TRBD2 (6 bases). Trimming took off 1 base at V and 8 bases at J, with 16 bases between the two ends. The germline V gene encodes CDR1 SGHRS and CDR2 YFSETQ. The CDR3 runs to 15 residues. The CDR3: CASSLLGGEGHEQFF. The CDR3 DNA reads TGCGCCAGCAGCTTGTTGGGGGGTGAGGGTCATGAGCAGTTCTTC.

The chain carries TRBV20-1 and TRBJ2-4; 9 bases are shared with TRBD1. CDR3 length: 15 residues. Trimming at V came to 5 bases and at J to 3 bases, leaving 8 bases not matched to a gene. Germline V gives CDR1 DFQATT, CDR2 SNEGSKA (reference sequence). The CDR3, as DNA: TGCAGTGCTGACCGGGACAGGGTTGACAAAAACATTCAGTACTTC. It specifies CSADRDRVDKNIQYF.

Comment on this clonotype: Given a much more abundant clone one base away, this may be a read error. The chain is built from TRBV9 and TRBJ2-2; no clear D. Germline-derived CDR1 and CDR2 are SGDLS and YYNGEE. The CDR3 is 15 residues long. The CDR3 is CARSVGRPYTGELFF. CDR3 nucleotide sequence: TGTGCCAGAAGCGTAGGCCGCCCCTACACCGGGGAGCTGTTTTTT.

This clonotype turned up a few times. This chain joins TRBV27 and TRBJ2-3, with TRBD1 identical over 8 bases. The V gene's germline CDR1 is MNHEY and CDR2 SMNVEV (reference sequence). V shed 0 bases and J 4 bases; nucleotides not matched to a gene: 3. The CDR3 covers 15 residues. The CDR3 region is CASSLSGQGADTQYF. The CDR3 nucleotides read TGTGCCAGCAGTTTATCCGGACAGGGCGCAGATACGCAGTATTTT.

The chain is built from TRBV19 and TRBJ2-3, with a weak D call TRBD2 (5 bases). The V gene's germline CDR1 is LNHDA and CDR2 SQIVND (reference sequence). V lost 5 bases, J lost 0 bases, and 12 bases lay in between. The CDR3 is 15 amino acids. CDR3 region: CASSQDWGSTDTQYF. In DNA, the CDR3 is TGTGCCAGTAGTCAGGACTGGGGTAGCACAGATACGCAGTATTTT.

This clonotype was detected many times. This chain links TRBV7-9 with TRBJ1-2, with 7 bases fitting TRBD1. V shed 5 bases, J shed 5 bases, and the junction held 8 bases outside the gene matches. The V gene's germline CDR1 is SEHNR and CDR2 FQNEAQ (reference sequence). This CDR3 spans 14 amino acids. The CDR3 DNA reads TGTGCCAGCAGCCCCATGGGACAGAGATATGGCTACACCTTC. Amino acid sequence: CASSPMGQRYGYTF.

This clonotype was counted at least ten times. The chain carries TRBV4-1 and TRBJ2-7; D perhaps matches TRBD1 (5 bases). Germline CDR1 and CDR2: MGHRA and YSYEKL. The CDR3 runs to 14 residues. V was pared by 1 base and J by 2 bases, with 9 bases between. The CDR3 loop is CASSQGDSAYEQYF. DNA for the CDR3: TGCGCCAGCAGCCAAGGAGACAGTGCCTACGAGCAGTACTTC.

The chain links TRBV7-8 to TRBJ2-4, with 7 nucleotides matching TRBD2. Germline V gene lookup returns CDR1 SGHVS and CDR2 FQNEAQ. The CDR3 spans 14 residues. Unmatched junction bases numbered 11, after V lost 6 bases and J lost 9 bases. DNA of the CDR3: TGTGCCAGCAGTCGGGACTATGGGGAGGGCATTCAGTACTTC. Its translation: CASSRDYGEGIQYF.

J is TRBJ2-3 and V is TRBV12-5; D perhaps matches TRBD1 (7 bases). This CDR3 is 15 amino acids long. Germline V gene lookup returns CDR1 LGHNT and CDR2 FRNRAP. Trimming removed 3 bases from V and 4 bases from J, with 14 bases in between. CDR3 in amino acids: CASGFAGGLSDTQYF. The CDR3 bases are TGTGCTAGTGGTTTCGCAGGGGGACTGTCAGATACGCAGTATTTT.

With respect to this clonotype: At one end, the junction sequence differs from germline, possibly due to a read error. This sequence joins TRBV19 and TRBJ2-4; TRBD2 agrees at 11 bases. Germline CDR1 and CDR2: LNHDA and SQIVND (reference sequence). The CDR3 is 17 residues long. The CDR3 coding sequence is TGTGCCAGTAGTATAGAAGGGACTAGCGGTTCTAAAAACATTCAGTCCTTC. This sequence encodes CASSIEGTSGSKNIQSF.

This chain uses TRBV29-1 with TRBJ2-7; TRBD2 might be the D (6 bases). The length of the CDR3 is 12 residues. The germline V and J ends were trimmed by 8 bases and 4 bases, with 15 bases remaining between them. Germline CDR1 is SQVTM and CDR2 is ANQGSEA. As DNA, the CDR3 is TGCAGCCATACGACTAGGTTGTACGAGCAGTACTTC. It encodes CSHTTRLYEQYF.